This section outlines one TCR beta chain sequence together with its context. The data belong to a study of T and B cells in COVID-19 patients. The wider study: Recovered patients mostly had mild to moderate COVID-19 managed as outpatients.

From blood, about 230-500 ng of genomic DNA served as TRB template. Multiplex PCR with BIOMED2 TRB-A/B primer pools amplified TRB rearrangements. MiXCR, applied by TCRdb to the multiplex PCR reads, yields one record per CDR3 protein. The sample has 4,500 or so distinct CDR3 sequences, 25% to 30% seen once. Germline V gene lookup returns CDR1 DFQATT and CDR2 SNEGSKA (reference sequence). Trimming left V 0 bases short and J 2 bases short, with 17 bases between. The CDR3 spans 17 residues. The TCR was taken from a human donor with active COVID-19. The sequenced material came from blood. J is TRBJ1-5 and V is TRBV20-1; D may be TRBD1 (5 bases). The CDR3, as DNA: TGCAGTGCTAGAGATCATCGGGGCACTCAGGGCAATCAGCCCCAGCATTTT. Its translation is CSARDHRGTQGNQPQHF.